This T cell receptor beta chain stems from a study of T cells in Graves' hyperthyroidism and ophthalmopathy. Template material for amplifying TCR beta CDR3 regions consisted of RNA transcripts. Primed by the HTBI set, a first-round RT-PCR was run on the TCR CDR3. MiXCR, run by TCRdb on the multiplex PCR reads, gives a single entry per CDR3 protein. The table lists some 200,000 distinct CDR3 sequences, roughly a sixth of them singletons. Germline V gene lookup returns CDR1 ENHRY and CDR2 SYGVKD. V lost 2 bases, J lost 6 bases, and 3 bases stayed unmatched. This CDR3 comprises 13 residues. This clonotype was seen more than once but under ten times.

This TCR came from a woman between 45 and 65 years old with Graves' hyperthyroidism. This chain connects TRBV10-3 to TRBJ1-1; 7 nucleotides match TRBD1. Sequenced: blood. As DNA, the CDR3 is TGTGCCATCAGTGAGGACAGGGCCCCTGAAGCTTTCTTT. It codes for CAISEDRAPEAFF.